A single sample is the source of the 17 T cell receptor beta chains below, sequenced in a study of early T cells in non-severe SARS-CoV-2 infection. One entry per CDR3 protein, called by TCRdb with MiXCR from the 5' RACE reads. The profile shows about 32,000 distinct CDR3 sequences, about 9.9% of them singletons. The sample comprised whole blood. All receptors come from an adult who was a healthcare worker with PCR-confirmed SARS-CoV-2 infection or an uninfected control (not recorded which).

This clonotype showed up many times. This CDR3 is CATSRDRGQGYEQYF. CDR3 coding DNA: TGTGCCACCAGCAGAGATAGGGGGCAGGGCTACGAGCAGTACTTC. The genes are TRBV15 and TRBJ2-7, with 7 bases that match TRBD1. Looked up from germline, CDR1 is LNHNV and CDR2 is YYDKDF (reference sequence). The V and J ends lost 0 bases and 3 bases, in that order; junction bases with no gene match: 5. CDR3 length equals 15 residues.

The V and J genes are TRBV24-1 and TRBJ1-4; D perhaps matches TRBD1 (5 bases). Trimming removed 3 bases at V and 8 bases at J, with 15 bases between. The CDR3 length is 15 residues. Germline loops: CDR1 KGHDR, CDR2 SFDVKD. The DNA of the CDR3 is TGTGCCACCAGTGATCCCGGCAGGGAGGACGAAAAACTGTTTTTT. It is translated as CATSDPGREDEKLFF.

In this sample, this clonotype turned up many times. V is TRBV6-6 and J is TRBJ1-5; D is uncertain. Trimming took 6 bases from V and 4 from J, leaving 16 bases between them. Germline values: CDR1 MNHNY, CDR2 SVGAGI (reference sequence). The CDR3 length is 15 residues. In DNA form, the CDR3 reads TGTGCCAGCAGCTCATCTCCCGGAGGGAATCAGCCCCAGCATTTT. This encodes CASSSSPGGNQPQHF.

This clonotype has at least ten counts. The chain carries TRBV6-2 or TRBV6-3 and TRBJ2-5; possibly TRBD1 for D (6 bases). Germline CDR1 reads MNHEY; CDR2 reads SVGEGT. This CDR3 contains 16 residues. Trimming cost V 4 bases and J 1 base, with 16 bases left between them. CDR3 in DNA: TGTGCCAGCAGTTCATTCCCGACAGGCCTCCAAGAGACCCAGTACTTC. It encodes CASSSFPTGLQETQYF.

This clonotype appeared many times. The chain recombines TRBV9 with TRBJ1-2; TRBD1 matches 8 bases. This CDR3 contains 19 residues. Germline CDR1 is SGDLS and CDR2 is YYNGEE. The junction had 14 bases not matched to a gene; V was cut back by 1 base and J by 0 bases. CDR3 coding DNA: TGTGCCAGCAGCGTAAGACCCCCCGGGACAGGAGGTACTAACTATGGCTACACCTTC. Residues: CASSVRPPGTGGTNYGYTF. The variable domain in full, completed from reference TRBV9 and TRBJ1-2, reads DSGVTQTPKHLITATGQRVTLRCSPRSGDLSVYWYQQSLDQGLQFLIQYYNGEERAKGNILERFSAQQFPDLHSELNLSSLELGDSALYFCASSVRPPGTGGTNYGYTFGSGTRLTVV.

This clonotype is medium-sized (0.01 to 0.1%) within its sample. The chain combines TRBV9 with TRBJ2-1, with D perhaps given as TRBD1 or TRBD2 (5 bases each). The germline CDR1 and CDR2 sequences are SGDLS and YYNGEE. V lost 4 bases, J lost 12 bases, and 17 bases lay in between. The CDR3 length is 13 residues. This chain's CDR3 is CASSLSRGESQFF. The CDR3 bases are TGTGCCAGCAGCCTTTCGCGAGGGGAATCGCAGTTCTTC.

This clonotype occurred a few times. The V gene is TRBV29-1, the J gene TRBJ1-2, with 7 positions matching TRBD1. After removal of 3 bases from V and 7 bases from J, the junction contained 2 bases not matched to a gene. CDR1 and CDR2 (germline): SQVTM, ANQGSEA. The CDR3 consists of 11 residues. The CDR3 protein is CSVDAGGGYTF. The CDR3 DNA follows: TGCAGCGTTGACGCAGGGGGTGGCTACACCTTC.

This clonotype was seen many times. The chain combines TRBV12-3 or TRBV12-4 with TRBJ1-1; TRBD1 might be the D (5 bases). This CDR3 has 14 residues. Trimming removed 7 bases from V and 4 bases from J, with 16 bases in between. DNA of the CDR3: TGTGCCAGCACCCCGGAGGGGTTTCGCACTGAAGCTTTCTTT. Its translation is CASTPEGFRTEAFF.

This clonotype was seen more than once but under ten times. The junction departs from germline at one end; a sequencing error may be responsible. The J gene is TRBJ2-7, the V gene TRBV7-7; 10 nucleotides line up with TRBD1. CDR1 is SSHAT, CDR2 FNYEAQ, per germline (reference sequence). The CDR3 is made up of 13 amino acids. As DNA, the CDR3 is TGTGCTAGCAGCTTTACGGACAGGGGGGAGCAGTACTTC. It translates to CASSFTDRGEQYF. Combining the CDR3 with reference TRBV7-7 and TRBJ2-7 gives the whole variable domain GAGVSQSPRYKVTKRGQDVTLRCDPISSHATLYWYQQALGQGPEFLTYFNYEAQPDKSGLPSDRFSAERPEGSISTLTIQRTEQRDSAMYRCASSFTDRGEQYFGPGTRLTVT.

This clonotype was picked up a small number of times. This rearrangement joins TRBV19 to TRBJ2-5; D is ambiguous. The V end was cut by 11 bases, the J end by 1 base, with 11 bases between. This CDR3 is 12 amino acids long. Germline values: CDR1 LNHDA, CDR2 SQIVND (reference sequence). CDR3 residues: CASGRIQETQYF. The CDR3 coding sequence is TGTGCCTCTGGCCGGATCCAAGAGACCCAGTACTTC.

This clonotype was observed many times. The chain is built from TRBV4-1 and TRBJ1-1; 7 nucleotides agree with TRBD1. Unmatched junction bases numbered 10, after V lost 5 bases and J lost 4 bases. Germline-derived CDR1 and CDR2 are MGHRA and YSYEKL. The CDR3 loop spans 15 amino acids. The chain's CDR3 is CASSYPRQGSTEAFF. The CDR3 region has the DNA TGCGCCAGCAGCTATCCCCGACAGGGTAGCACTGAAGCTTTCTTT.

The chain links TRBV23-1 to TRBJ2-3; D perhaps matches TRBD2 (6 bases). TRBV23-1 is annotated as an ORF whose role is uncertain. This CDR3 is built from 17 residues. Between the trimmed V and J ends, which lost 4 bases and 2 bases, there was a span of 19 bases. The CDR3 reads CASSLPRDSSNTDTQYF. The CDR3 DNA reads TGCGCCAGCAGTCTTCCCAGGGACTCTTCTAACACAGATACGCAGTATTTT.

This clonotype came up a few times. The chain employs TRBV24-1 and TRBJ1-1; 7 bases agree with TRBD1. This CDR3 region has 12 residues. After removal of 3 bases from V and 6 bases from J, the junction contained 0 bases not matched to a gene. Germline V gives CDR1 KGHDR, CDR2 SFDVKD. CDR3 coding DNA: TGTGCCACCAGTGATCAGGGGGCTGAAGCTTTCTTT. Residues: CATSDQGAEAFF.

This clonotype was seen at least ten times. The V gene is TRBV7-2, the J gene TRBJ2-7, with D unclear. V lost 8 bases to trimming and J lost 0 bases, with 8 bases between them. The CDR3 has 12 residues. CDR1 is SGHTA and CDR2 is FQGNSA in the germline V gene. Written as DNA, the CDR3 is TGTGCCAGCTCACCTTCCTCCTACGAGCAGTACTTC. Its protein is CASSPSSYEQYF.

This clonotype was seen repeatedly, ten times or more. This chain links TRBV5-4 with TRBJ2-3; D remains unclear. V gave up 4 bases and J gave up 0 bases, with 12 bases separating them. This CDR3 has 15 residues. Looked up from germline, CDR1 is SGHNT and CDR2 is YYREEE (reference sequence). CDR3 region: CASSAQLASTDTQYF. Written as DNA, the CDR3 is TGTGCCAGCAGCGCCCAATTAGCTAGCACAGATACGCAGTATTTT.

At least ten counts were recorded for this clonotype. The CDR3 DNA follows: TGTGCCAGCAGCCCTAGTGAGAACACTGAAGCTTTCTTT. The encoded protein is CASSPSENTEAFF. This chain connects TRBV7-9 to TRBJ1-1; D gene unclear. V shed 5 bases and J shed 1 base, with 8 bases lying between them. Per germline, CDR1 SEHNR and CDR2 FQNEAQ (reference sequence). There are 13 residues in the CDR3.

As for this clonotype: This may be a read error: a much more frequent sequence differs by one nucleotide. The V gene is TRBV11-2, the J gene TRBJ2-1, with 9 nucleotides matching TRBD1. This CDR3 region has 15 residues. Germline CDR1 reads SGHAT; CDR2 reads FQNNGV. The CDR3 reads CASKAPGQGSNEQSF. Here the CDR3 DNA reads TGTGCCAGCAAGGCCCCGGGACAGGGCAGCAATGAGCAGTCCTTC.